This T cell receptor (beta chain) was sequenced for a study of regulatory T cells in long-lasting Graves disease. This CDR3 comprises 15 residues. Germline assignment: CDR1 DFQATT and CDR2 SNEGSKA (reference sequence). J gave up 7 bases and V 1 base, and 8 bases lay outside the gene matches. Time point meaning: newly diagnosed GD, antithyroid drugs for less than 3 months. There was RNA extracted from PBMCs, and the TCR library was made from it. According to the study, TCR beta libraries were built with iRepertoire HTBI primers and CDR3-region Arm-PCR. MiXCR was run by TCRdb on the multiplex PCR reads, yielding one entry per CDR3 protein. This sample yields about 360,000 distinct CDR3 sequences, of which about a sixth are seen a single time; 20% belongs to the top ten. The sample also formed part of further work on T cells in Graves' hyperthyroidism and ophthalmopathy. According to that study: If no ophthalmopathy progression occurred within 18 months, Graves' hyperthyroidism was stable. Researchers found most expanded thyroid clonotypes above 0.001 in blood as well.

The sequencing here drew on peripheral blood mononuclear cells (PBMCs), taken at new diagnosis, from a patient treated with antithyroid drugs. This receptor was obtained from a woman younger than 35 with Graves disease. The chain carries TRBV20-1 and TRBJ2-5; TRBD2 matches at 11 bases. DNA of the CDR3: TGCAGTGCTAGAGCCACTAGCGGGGGCTCCGGGACCCAGTACTTC. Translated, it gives CSARATSGGSGTQYF.